This T cell receptor beta chain comes out of a study of T-cell reconstitution after alpha-beta-depleted transplantation in children. Whole-study results and caveats: There were some patients whose high TCRbeta diversity at day 60 came from surviving recipient T cells and thymic progenitors. Newly produced T cells mostly accounted for T-cell counts and diversity one year post-transplant. Reportedly, alpha-beta T cells present about two months post-transplant originated from several hundred expanded clones of graft origin.

Library preparation (for TCRbeta) was performed with unique molecular identifiers. One entry per CDR3 protein results from TCRdb running MiXCR on the PCR reads. Here the sample spans more than 200,000 distinct CDR3 sequences, 20% to 30% being singletons. The CDR3 contains 15 residues. In germline, CDR1 is SGHTA, CDR2 FQGNSA. V was clipped by 2 bases and J by 5 bases, with 15 bases between them. With respect to this clonotype: Its antigen remains unknown.

The chain employs TRBV7-2 and TRBJ2-5, with a tentative D call TRBD1 (6 bases). This sequence originates from a girl aged 2-15 years with Fanconi anemia, due to receive a stem cell transplant. The sample was PBMCs, taken before TCRalphabeta/CD19-depleted stem cell transplant. Here the CDR3 DNA reads TGTGCCAGCAGCTTACTGGGGGCCCCTTGGGAGACCCAGTACTTC. Protein: CASSLLGAPWETQYF.